The 22 T cell receptor beta chains reported below all come from one sample, sequenced in a study of tumor-infiltrating lymphocytes in localized non-small cell lung cancer. Profiling relied on immunoSEQ multiplex PCR, and the TCRdb table lists in-frame clones only, not all of them. The sample consists of over 10,000 clones, about 78% of them appearing once. The material sequenced was lung tumor tissue. The receptor set was obtained from a human donor with non-small cell lung cancer.

The V call is TRBV5-1, the J call TRBJ2-1; TRBD2 agrees at 13 bases. Germline V gives CDR1 SGHRS, CDR2 YFSETQ. The length of the CDR3 is 16 residues. V lost 0 bases to trimming and J lost 6 bases; unmatched junction nucleotides: 3. CDR3 in DNA: TGCGCCAGCAGCTTGGCACTAGCGGGAGGGGGCAATGAGCAGTTCTTC. Encoded protein: CASSLALAGGGNEQFF. Combining the CDR3 with reference TRBV5-1 and TRBJ2-1 gives the whole variable domain KAGVTQTPRYLIKTRGQQVTLSCSPISGHRSVSWYQQTPGQGLQFLFEYFSETQRNKGNFPGRFSGRQFSNSRSEMNVSTLELGDSALYLCASSLALAGGGNEQFFGPGTRLTVL.

A single count supports this clone. The gene calls are TRBV19 and TRBJ1-2, with 9 nucleotides matching TRBD1. The V segment lost 5 bases and the J segment 7 bases; nucleotides outside the gene matches: 11. The CDR3 has 15 amino acids. In germline, CDR1 is LNHDA, CDR2 SQIVND (reference sequence). CDR3 loop: CASSQDGQGSAGYTF. CDR3 in DNA: TGTGCCAGTAGTCAAGACGGACAGGGGAGTGCTGGCTACACCTTC.

V gene TRBV11-2 combines with J gene TRBJ1-2; D unclear. The CDR3 extends over 15 amino acids. CDR1 is SGHAT, CDR2 FQNNGV, per germline. Trimming stripped 1 base from V and 1 base from J, with 10 bases between. The CDR3 nucleotides are TGTGCCAGCAGCTTAGTTTCAGGATTTAACTATGGCTACACCTTC. Its translation: CASSLVSGFNYGYTF.

The gene calls are TRBV7-7 and TRBJ2-1; 7 bases are a match to TRBD2. The CDR3 totals 14 residues. CDR1 and CDR2 (germline): SSHAT, FNYEAQ (reference sequence). With 5 bases clipped from V and 6 bases from J, the junction kept 7 bases outside the gene matches. The CDR3 DNA follows: TGTGCCAGCAGCCTCCGGACTAGTGCCAATGAGCAGTTCTTC. Protein sequence: CASSLRTSANEQFF.

In DNA, the CDR3 is TGCAGTGCTGCGGGCTCGGGGGAGCAGTACTTC. Its protein is CSAAGSGEQYF. This rearrangement joins TRBV20-1 to TRBJ2-5, with TRBD2 as a possible D gene (6 bases). The CDR3 has 11 amino acids. Germline V CDR1 and CDR2: DFQATT, SNEGSKA (reference sequence). V shed 5 bases and J shed 11 bases, with 15 bases lying between them.

The gene calls are TRBV19 and TRBJ1-2; TRBD1 matches 10 bases. Germline V gene sequence: CDR1 LNHDA, CDR2 SQIVND (reference sequence). The length of the CDR3 is 13 residues. Trimming cost V 5 bases and J 4 bases; bases outside gene matches: 1. The CDR3 bases are TGTGCCAGTAGTGACAGGGGGCCCTATGGCTACACCTTC. It translates to CASSDRGPYGYTF.

The chain couples TRBV7-8 to TRBJ2-3; D unresolved. This CDR3 is built from 15 residues. Germline CDR1 is SGHVS and CDR2 is FQNEAQ. The germline V and J ends were trimmed by 6 bases and 2 bases, with 15 bases remaining between them. The chain's CDR3 is CASRTRLRATDTQYF. The CDR3 DNA follows: TGTGCCAGCAGAACGAGACTTCGGGCCACAGATACGCAGTATTTT.

This chain links TRBV9 with TRBJ2-1; D gene ambiguous. The ends were cut back, 2 bases at V and 2 bases at J, with 11 bases in the middle. The CDR3 sequence is 15 residues long. CDR1 SGDLS and CDR2 YYNGEE come from the germline V gene. The CDR3 DNA is TGTGCCAGCAGCGTTGGGCTAGGTACCTACAATGAGCAGTTCTTC. It specifies CASSVGLGTYNEQFF. Supplemented by reference TRBV9 and TRBJ2-1, the full variable domain reads DSGVTQTPKHLITATGQRVTLRCSPRSGDLSVYWYQQSLDQGLQFLIQYYNGEERAKGNILERFSAQQFPDLHSELNLSSLELGDSALYFCASSVGLGTYNEQFFGPGTRLTVL.

The chain joins TRBV7-6 to TRBJ2-7; the match to TRBD1 covers 11 bases. From germline, CDR1 is SGHVS and CDR2 FNYEAQ. This CDR3 has 16 amino acids. V was pared by 1 base and J by 2 bases, with 4 bases of the junction left unmatched. The CDR3 is CASSLGGQGAPYEQYF. The DNA of the CDR3 is TGTGCCAGCAGCTTAGGCGGACAGGGGGCCCCCTACGAGCAGTACTTC.

In its sample, this clone ranks as medium-sized. The rearrangement uses TRBV7-2 and TRBJ1-5; no firm D call. Germline CDR1 SGHTA, CDR2 FQGNSA. The CDR3 contains 14 residues. Trimming shortened V by 5 bases and J by 2 bases, and 10 bases separated the two germline ends. The CDR3 coding sequence is TGTGCCAGCAGCCTAGACCCTCGCAATCAGCCCCAGCATTTT. Translating it yields CASSLDPRNQPQHF.

This clone was counted between two and nine times. V is TRBV2 and J is TRBJ1-5; 7 nucleotides align to TRBD1. The CDR3 runs 15 residues. Germline lookup yields CDR1 SNHLY and CDR2 FYNNEI. V shed 11 bases, J shed 0 bases, and the junction held 10 bases outside the gene matches. The CDR3 nucleotides are TGTGCCTGTTCCAGGGGGGTGCATAGCAATCAGCCCCAGCATTTT. The encoded protein is CACSRGVHSNQPQHF.

CDR3 sequence (DNA): TGCGCCAGCAGCCCGGACCCAGGAATTGGCGGCTACACCTTC. Its translation: CASSPDPGIGGYTF. The chain employs TRBV5-1 and TRBJ1-2; D not resolved. In germline, CDR1 is SGHRS, CDR2 YFSETQ. V was cut by 4 bases and J by 8 bases, with 18 bases left in between. The CDR3 runs 14 residues.

This chain joins TRBV4-2 and TRBJ1-2, with a possible D match to TRBD1 (5 bases). The CDR3 totals 15 residues. The germline V gene encodes CDR1 LGHNA and CDR2 YNFKEQ. Trimming removed 1 base from V and 8 bases from J, with 17 bases in between. CDR3 sequence: CASSQGTGPPVGYTF. As DNA, the CDR3 is TGTGCCAGCAGCCAAGGCACGGGACCGCCTGTGGGCTACACCTTC.

J is TRBJ2-2 and V is TRBV7-8, with D hard to call. The V end was cut by 1 base, the J end by 2 bases, with 20 bases between. This CDR3 is 19 amino acids long. Germline V gene lookup returns CDR1 SGHVS and CDR2 FQNEAQ. The CDR3 region has the DNA TGTGCCAGCAGCTTAGATGGCAACTGGAAGGAATCAAACACCGGGGAGCTGTTTTTT. This gives the protein CASSLDGNWKESNTGELFF.

The chain links TRBV7-2 to TRBJ1-1; unclear D gene. Trimming removed 4 bases from V and 6 bases from J, with 12 bases in between. CDR1 and CDR2 (germline): SGHTA, FQGNSA. The CDR3 is 13 residues long. The CDR3 region is CASSSMGRAEAFF. The CDR3 coding sequence is TGTGCCAGCAGCTCCATGGGGAGGGCTGAAGCTTTCTTT.

The genes are TRBV30 and TRBJ2-3; D gene ambiguous. Looked up from germline, CDR1 is GTSNPN and CDR2 is SVGIG (reference sequence). The V and J ends lost 5 bases and 5 bases respectively, with 8 bases between them. The CDR3 totals 11 residues. CDR3 coding DNA: TGTGCCTGGTTAGTTGGAGATACGCAGTATTTT. Its protein product is CAWLVGDTQYF.

The chain joins TRBV6-5 to TRBJ1-5; D might be TRBD1 (5 bases). CDR3 length equals 16 residues. The V gene's germline CDR1 is MNHEY and CDR2 SVGAGI. Trimming cost V 3 bases and J 0 bases, with 12 bases left between them. The CDR3 region is CASSYFLGGSNQPQHF. The CDR3 region has the DNA TGTGCCAGCAGTTATTTTTTGGGGGGTAGCAATCAGCCCCAGCATTTT.

This chain connects TRBV7-9 to TRBJ1-4; D perhaps matches TRBD1 (6 bases). The CDR3 extends over 14 amino acids. Germline-derived CDR1 and CDR2 are SEHNR and FQNEAQ (reference sequence). Deletions cut 3 bases from V and 8 bases from J, with 13 bases between. Here the CDR3 reads CASSLAGVGEKLFF. Here the CDR3 DNA reads TGTGCCAGCAGCTTGGCAGGGGTAGGCGAAAAACTGTTTTTT.

This chain uses TRBV4-2 with TRBJ1-1; D is undetermined. There are 14 residues in the CDR3. Germline assignment: CDR1 LGHNA and CDR2 YNFKEQ. Deletions cut 0 bases from V and 5 bases from J, with 10 bases between. The CDR3 reads CASSQESHQTEAFF. The CDR3 DNA reads as TGTGCCAGCAGCCAAGAGAGTCACCAAACTGAAGCTTTCTTT.

The chain uses TRBV5-6 and TRBJ2-5; 7 nucleotides line up with TRBD2. CDR3 length: 17 amino acids. The ends lost 1 base at V and 2 bases at J; junction bases unmatched: 11. Germline values: CDR1 SGHDT, CDR2 YYEEEE. In DNA, the CDR3 is TGTGCCAGCAGCTTGAGGTTTGCGCTAGCGGCGCAAGAGACCCAGTACTTC. Its translation: CASSLRFALAAQETQYF.

The rearrangement uses TRBV27 and TRBJ2-7; perhaps TRBD2 as D (6 bases). Germline lookup yields CDR1 MNHEY and CDR2 SMNVEV (reference sequence). V was cut by 3 bases and J by 3 bases, with 15 bases left in between. The CDR3 spans 15 residues. The DNA for the CDR3 is TGTGCCAGCAGTTTTTACGGGGGAGGCCTCTACGAGCAGTACTTC. Encoded protein: CASSFYGGGLYEQYF.

The V and J genes are TRBV4-3 and TRBJ2-3; TRBD2 matches 7 bases. CDR1 is LGHNA, CDR2 YSLEER, per germline. V gave up 0 bases and J gave up 4 bases; unmatched junction bases: 7. The CDR3 spans 16 residues. The CDR3 DNA reads TGCGCCAGCAGCCAAGATGGACTAGTGGTTTCAGATACGCAGTATTTT. This codes for CASSQDGLVVSDTQYF.